This TCR beta chain is from a study of control samples from healthy donors and cancer patients (dated by TCRdb to 2019 to 2021). Inclusive of the bounding cysteine and phenylalanine, the CDR3 is 14 residues long. The sequence is cut down to CDR3 DNA, 42 bases in frame from base 1. CDR1 GTSNPN and CDR2 SVGIG were looked up in the germline V gene (reference sequence). Trimming at the junction amounts to 1 base on V and 1 base on J, and the germline ends lie 10 bases apart. Concerning this clone: Its binding antigen is unknown. One base away there is no much larger clone; base qualities are not given.

Libraries were made using the immunoSEQ multiplex PCR assay. This is the immuneACCESS table as TCRdb keeps it, with only in-frame sequences that have V and J called. A part of the clones is gone; compared with another copy, unresolved V genes explain less than half, and the rest is unexplained. The sample data list 150,000 to 200,000 clones, and roughly nine tenths of these were observed just once. About 1.4% of the sample rests with the top ten. The specimen was blood. The chain couples TRBV30 to TRBJ1-1, with TRBD1 as a weak D call on 5 bases. The TCR originated in a man aged 25 to 40 in good health. The nucleotide sequence reads as follows: TGTGCCTGGAGTGCAGGGTCCGGGAACACTGAAGCTTTCTTT. Its coded protein is CAWSAGSGNTEAFF.